This T cell receptor (beta chain) is drawn from a study of control samples from healthy donors and cancer patients. With 4 bases removed from V and 2 bases from J, the gap between germline ends came to 5 bases. The germline V gene has CDR1 MNHEY and CDR2 SVGEGT. There are 12 residues in the CDR3. Worth noting for this clone: Other DNA variants within this sample encode the same CDR3.

Sequenced by immunoSEQ multiplex PCR; TCRdb stores in-frame clones only, minus some. The sample records under 300,000 clones, over 70% being singletons. The sequenced material came from PBMCs. The clonotype originates from a woman aged 55-69 years with lung cancer. V and J are TRBV6-2 or TRBV6-3 and TRBJ1-2; the D is unclear. CDR3 DNA sequence: TGTGCCAGCAGTTCCGTAAACTATGGCTACACCTTC. Its protein is CASSSVNYGYTF.